The 9 T cell receptor beta chains below come from one sample, sequenced in a study of blood T cell repertoires in COVID-19. Sequenced by immunoSEQ multiplex PCR; TCRdb stores in-frame clones only, minus some. In the table there are fewer than 200,000 clones, 88% of which are singletons. The sample comprised PBMCs or T cells enriched from blood (not recorded which). Source of these receptors: a young woman who had recovered from COVID-19.

The chain employs TRBV5-8 and TRBJ2-4; TRBD2 matches at 13 bases. The CDR3 length is 15 residues. Trimming removed 4 bases from V and 15 bases from J; junction bases left unmatched: 13. CDR1 is SGHTS, CDR2 YDEGEE, per germline. The DNA of the CDR3 is TGTGCCAGCAGCCCAAGGACTAGCGGGGGATTTCGGGCGTACTTC. Protein: CASSPRTSGGFRAYF.

The chain links TRBV5-4 to TRBJ2-7; D may be TRBD2 (6 bases). The CDR3 runs 14 residues. Germline loops: CDR1 SGHNT, CDR2 YYREEE (reference sequence). The V gene lost 0 bases and the J gene lost 6 bases, with 13 bases spanning the gap. CDR3 nucleotide sequence: TGTGCCAGCAGCTTGGGGGGACTGACAACCGAGCAGTACTTC. Translating gives CASSLGGLTTEQYF.

J is TRBJ1-4 and V is TRBV28; D is possibly TRBD1 (6 bases). The CDR3 is 15 amino acids. V lost 4 bases, J lost 8 bases, and 17 bases lay in between. Per germline, CDR1 MDHEN and CDR2 SYDVKM. The CDR3 nucleotides are TGTGCCAGCAGTTCCGGGACACTTGCCTCCGAAAAACTGTTTTTT. Its protein is CASSSGTLASEKLFF.

The chain combines TRBV6-6 with TRBJ2-5; the D gene is possibly TRBD1 (6 bases). The ends were cut back, 2 bases at V and 5 bases at J, with 9 bases in the middle. This CDR3 comprises 13 residues. Germline CDR1 MNHNY, CDR2 SVGAGI (reference sequence). The CDR3 is CASSYHRVETQYF. In nucleotides, the CDR3 is TGTGCCAGCAGTTACCACAGGGTTGAGACCCAGTACTTC.

J is TRBJ2-3 and V is TRBV7-9; 9 nucleotides agree with TRBD2. CDR1 and CDR2 (germline): SEHNR, FQNEAQ (reference sequence). This CDR3 has 18 amino acids. V lost 6 bases to trimming and J lost 0 bases; unmatched junction nucleotides: 13. CDR3 sequence (DNA): TGTGCCAGCAGGAAACTAGCGGGTAAACAACCTAGCACAGATACGCAGTATTTT. It yields the protein CASRKLAGKQPSTDTQYF.

Points on this clone: A read error may account for a junction end that differs from germline. The chain employs TRBV11-2 and TRBJ2-5, with TRBD2 matching over 13 bases. Germline CDR1 and CDR2: SGHAT and FQNNGV. This CDR3 has 13 amino acids. The CDR3 DNA sequence: TGTGCCAGCAGCCAAGGACTAGCGGGGGATTTACACTTC. This translates into CASSQGLAGDLHF.

This clone was detected once. The CDR3 is CASRLAGGPYNEQFF. CDR3 sequence (DNA): TGTGCCAGCAGACTAGCGGGAGGACCCTACAATGAGCAGTTCTTC. The chain uses TRBV6-5 and TRBJ2-1; 12 bases map to TRBD2. Germline CDR1 reads MNHEY; CDR2 reads SVGAGI. The CDR3 sequence is 15 residues long. V lost 6 bases and J lost 2; bases outside the gene matches: 2.

The chain joins TRBV13 to TRBJ1-2; D ambiguous. The CDR3 is 9 amino acids. Trimming shortened V by 8 bases and J by 6 bases, and 4 bases separated the two germline ends. CDR1 and CDR2 from the germline V gene are PRHDT and FYEKMQ (reference sequence). The CDR3 reads CASLNGYTF. The CDR3 nucleotides read TGTGCCAGCCTTAATGGCTACACCTTC.

The chain joins TRBV6-2 or TRBV6-3 to TRBJ2-7, with TRBD1 identical over 9 bases. The CDR3 has 15 amino acids. Trimming at V came to 4 bases and at J to 1 base, leaving 5 bases not matched to a gene. The germline V gene encodes CDR1 MNHEY and CDR2 SVGEGT. The CDR3 bases are TGTGCCAGCAGTTTTTCAGGACAGGGGTCCTACGAGCAGTACTTC. This sequence encodes CASSFSGQGSYEQYF.